The 28 T cell receptor beta chains reported below all come from one sample, sequenced in a study of OX40 agonist ivuxolimab in advanced cancers. Profiling relied on immunoSEQ multiplex PCR, and the TCRdb table lists in-frame clones only, not all of them. The sample records tens of thousands of clones, 85% to 90% being singletons. The source material was CD4+ or CD8+ T cells sorted from blood, sampled in a trial of the OX40 agonist ivuxolimab. The receptors shown here come from an adult with an advanced solid tumor such as melanoma, head and neck, liver or kidney cancer.

The V call is TRBV28, the J call TRBJ1-4; no definite D call. This CDR3 spans 14 amino acids. Germline CDR1 and CDR2: MDHEN and SYDVKM. V was cut by 6 bases and J by 8 bases, with 16 bases left in between. The CDR3 reads CASRDPVGREKLFF. CDR3 coding DNA: TGTGCCAGCAGAGATCCTGTTGGACGGGAAAAACTGTTTTTT.

This sequence joins TRBV5-4 and TRBJ1-2; D possibly corresponds to TRBD1 (6 bases). V was pared by 3 bases and J by 3 bases, with 12 bases between. The CDR3 is 14 amino acids. Germline loops: CDR1 SGHNT, CDR2 YYREEE (reference sequence). CDR3 residues: CASSWMDSYYGYTF. For the CDR3, the DNA is TGTGCCAGCAGCTGGATGGACAGTTACTATGGCTACACCTTC.

To note about this clone: Since no conserved phenylalanine or tryptophan closes the CDR3, a read error is the likely cause. The DNA is left out, because the CDR3 cannot be placed on it with certainty; the CDR3 is given as TCRdb lists it. The V call is TRBV7-9, the J call TRBJ1-5; the table names TRBD1, a call not compared with the DNA. Inclusive of both ends, the CDR3 amounts to 11 amino acids. Germline V gene lookup returns CDR1 SEHNR and CDR2 FQNEAQ (reference sequence). CDR3: CASSQGQGRSA.

The chain carries TRBV6-6 and TRBJ2-3; D is perhaps TRBD1 (6 bases). V was cut by 5 bases and J by 6 bases, with 9 bases left in between. Per the germline V gene, CDR1 is MNHNY and CDR2 is SVGAGI (reference sequence). The CDR3 is 12 residues long. The CDR3 reads CASSPTGDTQYF. In DNA form, the CDR3 reads TGTGCCAGCAGTCCCACAGGGGATACGCAGTATTTT.

The CDR3 reads CASSEEVWAPLTDTQYF. CDR3 DNA sequence: TGTGCCAGCAGTGAAGAGGTTTGGGCACCACTCACAGATACGCAGTATTTT. This chain uses TRBV6-1 with TRBJ2-3; no definite D call. The CDR3 has 17 residues. V was shortened by 1 base and J by 2 bases, with 16 bases between the two germline ends. In germline, CDR1 is MNHNS, CDR2 SASEGT.

This rearrangement joins TRBV5-6 to TRBJ2-3; the match to TRBD1 covers 9 bases. J was trimmed by 4 bases and V by 4 bases; bases with no gene match: 7. This CDR3 is 15 amino acids long. CDR1 SGHDT and CDR2 YYEEEE come from the germline V gene. DNA of the CDR3: TGTGCCAGCAGCCTGGACAGGGGAGGCGCAGATACGCAGTATTTT. Translated: CASSLDRGGADTQYF.

The chain uses TRBV18 and TRBJ1-5, with 9 bases matching TRBD1. After removal of 3 bases from V and 6 bases from J, the junction contained 9 bases not matched to a gene. There are 16 residues in the CDR3. Per germline, CDR1 KGHSH and CDR2 LQKENI. The CDR3 coding sequence is TGTGCCAGCTCACCCCCCGGGGGACAGGGAATTCAGCCCCAGCATTTT. Translating it yields CASSPPGGQGIQPQHF.

The chain employs TRBV7-6 and TRBJ1-4; D gene unclear. Germline V gives CDR1 SGHVS, CDR2 FNYEAQ. The CDR3 runs 15 residues. V lost 5 bases and J 8 bases, leaving 18 bases between the germline ends. CDR3 DNA: TGTGCCAGCAGCCCGCGTGGCGCAAAGCAAGAAAAACTGTTTTTT. Translated: CASSPRGAKQEKLFF.

CDR3 sequence: CASSMDRGRAFF. The CDR3 DNA follows: TGTGCCAGCAGTATGGACAGGGGGAGAGCTTTCTTT. The rearrangement uses TRBV5-4 and TRBJ1-1; 10 bases match TRBD1. This CDR3 region has 12 residues. CDR1 and CDR2 (germline): SGHNT, YYREEE (reference sequence). The junction had 5 bases not matched to a gene; V was cut back by 5 bases and J by 10 bases.

The gene calls are TRBV27 and TRBJ1-2, with TRBD1 matching over 9 bases. V lost 3 bases to trimming and J lost 2 bases; unmatched junction nucleotides: 1. The V gene's germline CDR1 is MNHEY and CDR2 SMNVEV (reference sequence). This CDR3 contains 14 residues. The CDR3 nucleotides read TGTGCCAGCAGTTTGGACAGGGGAAACTATGGCTACACCTTC. It is translated as CASSLDRGNYGYTF.

The chain joins TRBV14 to TRBJ2-4; 9 bases fit TRBD2. The CDR3 runs 17 residues. V shed 1 base, J shed 1 base, and the junction held 5 bases outside the gene matches. Germline V gene data show CDR1 as SGHDN and CDR2 as FVKESK. CDR3 loop: CASSQGWSGGAKNIQYF. The CDR3 DNA reads TGTGCCAGCAGCCAAGGATGGAGCGGGGGGGCCAAAAACATTCAGTACTTC.

The V call is TRBV18, the J call TRBJ2-3; 8 bases fit TRBD1. V lost 3 bases, J lost 0 bases, and 2 bases stayed unmatched. CDR3 length equals 15 residues. Germline-derived CDR1 and CDR2 are KGHSH and LQKENI. Written as DNA, the CDR3 is TGTGCCAGCTCACCTCAGGGGGCGAGCACAGATACGCAGTATTTT. It is translated as CASSPQGASTDTQYF.

The rearrangement uses TRBV9 and TRBJ2-3, with 7 positions matching TRBD2. This CDR3 region has 16 residues. Trimming at V came to 2 bases and at J to 2 bases, leaving 8 bases not matched to a gene. Germline CDR1 SGDLS, CDR2 YYNGEE. The CDR3 region is CASSVVGGGYTDTQYF. In nucleotides, the CDR3 is TGTGCCAGCAGCGTGGTGGGCGGGGGATACACAGATACGCAGTATTTT.

This clone was counted only a few times. This chain connects TRBV7-8 to TRBJ2-2; no definite D call. The CDR3 totals 13 residues. Germline V gene data show CDR1 as SGHVS and CDR2 as FQNEAQ. V shed 5 bases and J shed 7 bases, with 11 bases lying between them. As DNA, the CDR3 is TGTGCCAGCAGCGGGCGAACGGTCGGGGAGCTGTTTTTT. Translated: CASSGRTVGELFF.

This chain links TRBV13 with TRBJ1-3; possible D gene TRBD1, 5 bases. Germline V gene data show CDR1 as PRHDT and CDR2 as FYEKMQ (reference sequence). Trimming took off 3 bases at V and 3 bases at J, with 6 bases between the two ends. The CDR3 sequence is 13 residues long. Written as DNA, the CDR3 is TGTGCCAGCAGCTTTAGGGGTGGAAACACCATATATTTT. It specifies CASSFRGGNTIYF.

The genes are TRBV28 and TRBJ2-6; 12 bases are shared with TRBD2. Unmatched junction bases numbered 5, after V lost 10 bases and J lost 1 base. CDR3 length: 16 amino acids. CDR1 is MDHEN, CDR2 SYDVKM, per germline. CDR3 sequence reads: CATSSGGASGANVLTF. CDR3 nucleotide sequence: TGTGCCACCTCTAGCGGGGGGGCGTCTGGGGCCAACGTCCTGACTTTC.

The chain carries TRBV10-3 and TRBJ2-3; D perhaps matches TRBD2 (5 bases). Between the trimmed V and J ends, which lost 3 bases and 0 bases, there was a span of 13 bases. Germline-derived CDR1 and CDR2 are ENHRY and SYGVKD. The CDR3 covers 16 residues. This chain's CDR3 is CAISDPRLTSTDTQYF. DNA of the CDR3: TGTGCCATCAGTGACCCTAGACTAACGAGCACAGATACGCAGTATTTT.

This clone occurred once. The CDR3, as DNA: TGCGCCAGCAGCCCGGGACTAGCGGGGATCGGATTCCAAGAGACCCAGTACTTC. This gives the protein CASSPGLAGIGFQETQYF. This sequence joins TRBV5-1 and TRBJ2-5; TRBD2 matches at 13 bases. Germline V gene data show CDR1 as SGHRS and CDR2 as YFSETQ. The length of the CDR3 is 18 residues. Trimming cost V 4 bases and J 1 base; bases outside gene matches: 10.

The chain uses TRBV19 and TRBJ2-7; D tentatively reads TRBD1 or TRBD2 (5 bases each). Germline lookup yields CDR1 LNHDA and CDR2 SQIVND (reference sequence). There are 15 residues in the CDR3. V was cut by 4 bases and J by 6 bases, with 19 bases left in between. The CDR3 coding sequence is TGTGCCAGTAGTACCCCAGGGAGTTTTGGGGGCGAGCAGTACTTC. It codes for CASSTPGSFGGEQYF.

V usage is TRBV9 and J usage is TRBJ1-3; D unresolved. The CDR3 spans 17 residues. V gave up 0 bases and J gave up 0 bases, with 13 bases separating them. Germline V gene sequence: CDR1 SGDLS, CDR2 YYNGEE. The CDR3 nucleotides are TGTGCCAGCAGCGTAGGAGGCAGTGAATACTCTGGAAACACCATATATTTT. Protein product: CASSVGGSEYSGNTIYF.

This clone was picked up one time. Other DNA sequences in this sample translate to the same CDR3. The chain links TRBV5-4 to TRBJ1-6; D is unclear. Trimming shortened V by 0 bases and J by 5 bases, and 6 bases separated the two germline ends. Germline CDR1 and CDR2: SGHNT and YYREEE (reference sequence). The CDR3 runs 14 residues. The CDR3 spells CASSLGLDNSPLHF. CDR3 sequence (DNA): TGTGCCAGCAGCTTGGGACTGGATAATTCACCCCTCCACTTT. Full variable domain (outside the CDR3, taken from reference TRBV5-4 and TRBJ1-6): ETGVTQSPTHLIKTRGQQVTLRCSSQSGHNTVSWYQQALGQGPQFIFQYYREEENGRGNFPPRFSGLQFPNYSSELNVNALELDDSALYLCASSLGLDNSPLHFGNGTRLTVT.

V gene TRBV28 combines with J gene TRBJ1-2, with 11 nucleotides matching TRBD1. The CDR3 sequence is 15 residues long. V lost 6 bases and J lost 8; bases outside the gene matches: 11. Germline values: CDR1 MDHEN, CDR2 SYDVKM. The CDR3 DNA follows: TGTGCCAGCAGAAGACCGGGACAGGGGGGTTTAGGCTACACCTTC. It is translated as CASRRPGQGGLGYTF.

The rearrangement uses TRBV7-9 and TRBJ2-1; D may correspond to TRBD1 or TRBD2 (5 bases each). Between the trimmed V and J ends, which lost 5 bases and 10 bases, there was a span of 18 bases. The CDR3 runs to 14 residues. CDR1 and CDR2 from the germline V gene are SEHNR and FQNEAQ (reference sequence). CDR3 loop: CASSPNLGTGEQFF. CDR3 nucleotide sequence: TGTGCCAGCAGCCCAAATCTCGGGACGGGCGAGCAGTTCTTC.

The chain joins TRBV7-3 to TRBJ1-2; 8 positions agree with TRBD1. This CDR3 has 13 residues. Germline V gene sequence: CDR1 SGHTA, CDR2 FQGTGA. V was clipped by 1 base and J by 7 bases; unmatched bases: 2. The CDR3 sequence is CASSLIQGGGYTF. DNA of the CDR3: TGTGCCAGCAGCTTAATACAGGGGGGTGGCTACACCTTC. Looking up the rest from reference TRBV7-3 and TRBJ1-2 gives the full variable domain: GAGVSQTPSNKVTEKGKYVELRCDPISGHTALYWYRQSLGQGPEFLIYFQGTGAADDSGLPNDRFFAVRPEGSVSTLKIQRTERGDSAVYLCASSLIQGGGYTFGSGTRLTVV.

CDR3 coding DNA: TGTGCCAGCAGACAGGGGCTGAACACTGAAGCTTTCTTT. It encodes CASRQGLNTEAFF. The chain recombines TRBV7-2 with TRBJ1-1, with 7 bases identical to TRBD1. Germline V gene lookup returns CDR1 SGHTA and CDR2 FQGNSA. This CDR3 is built from 13 residues. Trimming at V came to 6 bases and at J to 0 bases, leaving 1 base not matched to a gene.

The V gene is TRBV25-1, the J gene TRBJ2-7; TRBD1 agrees at 8 bases. Looked up from germline, CDR1 is MGHDK and CDR2 is SYGVNS. There are 15 residues in the CDR3. The J segment lost 2 bases and the V segment lost 4 bases, leaving 7 bases of the junction unmatched. This CDR3 is CASSAGQGVPYEQYF. The CDR3 nucleotides read TGTGCCAGCAGTGCCGGACAGGGCGTCCCCTACGAGCAGTACTTC.

This chain joins TRBV11-3 and TRBJ2-3, with D possibly being TRBD1 (5 bases). The CDR3 extends over 13 amino acids. Germline loops: CDR1 SGHNT, CDR2 YENEEA. Trimming cost V 4 bases and J 3 bases, with 8 bases left between them. CDR3 DNA: TGTGCCAGCAGCTCCCCAGGGACAGATACGCAGTATTTT. As protein: CASSSPGTDTQYF. The entire variable domain, with the rest obtained from reference TRBV11-3 and TRBJ2-3, is as follows: EAGVVQSPRYKIIEKKQPVAFWCNPISGHNTLYWYLQNLGQGPELLIRYENEEAVDDSQLPKDRFSAERLKGVDSTLKIQPAELGDSAVYLCASSSPGTDTQYFGPGTRLTVL.

V and J are TRBV6-1 and TRBJ2-5; the D gene is possibly TRBD2 (6 bases). Germline V lookup: CDR1 MNHNS, CDR2 SASEGT. This CDR3 is built from 17 residues. The V end was cut by 4 bases, the J end by 0 bases, with 18 bases between. As DNA, the CDR3 is TGTGCCAGCAGTGGGGGGGTGGGCATTGACTACCAAGAGACCCAGTACTTC. Its translation is CASSGGVGIDYQETQYF.